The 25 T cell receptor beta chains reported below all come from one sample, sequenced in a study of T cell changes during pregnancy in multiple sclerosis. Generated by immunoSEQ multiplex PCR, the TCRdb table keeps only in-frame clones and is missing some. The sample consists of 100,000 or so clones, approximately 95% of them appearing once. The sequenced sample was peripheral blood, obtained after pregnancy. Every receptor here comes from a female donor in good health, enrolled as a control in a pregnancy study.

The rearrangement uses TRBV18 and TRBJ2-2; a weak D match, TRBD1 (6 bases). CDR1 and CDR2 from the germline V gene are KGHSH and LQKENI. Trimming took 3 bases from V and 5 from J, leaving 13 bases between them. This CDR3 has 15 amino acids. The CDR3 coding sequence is TGTGCCAGCTCACCCATGGACAGACCTACCGGGGAGCTGTTTTTT. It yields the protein CASSPMDRPTGELFF.

The CDR3 sequence is CAIRGFLAGGSDTQYF. As DNA, the CDR3 is TGTGCCATCAGAGGGTTTTTAGCGGGAGGTTCAGATACGCAGTATTTT. This chain connects TRBV10-3 to TRBJ2-3; 10 bases align to TRBD2. CDR1 and CDR2 (germline): ENHRY, SYGVKD. V gave up 6 bases and J gave up 4 bases; unmatched junction bases: 10. This CDR3 is 16 amino acids long.

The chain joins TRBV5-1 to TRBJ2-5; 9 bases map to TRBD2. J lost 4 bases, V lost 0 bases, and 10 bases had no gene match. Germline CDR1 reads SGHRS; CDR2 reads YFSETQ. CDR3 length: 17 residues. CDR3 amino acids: CASSLGSGGRAGETQYF. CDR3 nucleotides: TGCGCCAGCAGCTTGGGCTCCGGCGGGAGGGCCGGAGAGACCCAGTACTTC.

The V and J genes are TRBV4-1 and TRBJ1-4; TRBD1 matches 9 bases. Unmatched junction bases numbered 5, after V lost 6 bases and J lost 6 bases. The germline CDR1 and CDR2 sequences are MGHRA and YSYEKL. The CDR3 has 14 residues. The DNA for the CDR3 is TGCGCCAGCAGAAGACAGGGGGTGGATGAAAAACTGTTTTTT. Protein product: CASRRQGVDEKLFF.

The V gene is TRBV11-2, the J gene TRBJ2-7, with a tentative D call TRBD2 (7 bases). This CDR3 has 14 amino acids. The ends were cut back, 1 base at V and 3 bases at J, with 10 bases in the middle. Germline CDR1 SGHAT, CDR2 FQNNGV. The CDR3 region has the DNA TGTGCCAGCAGCTTAGTTAGGGGGGGCTACGAGCAGTACTTC. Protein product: CASSLVRGGYEQYF. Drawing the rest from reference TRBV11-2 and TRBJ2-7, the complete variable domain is EAGVAQSPRYKIIEKRQSVAFWCNPISGHATLYWYQQILGQGPKLLIQFQNNGVVDDSQLPKDRFSAERLKGVDSTLKIQPAKLEDSAVYLCASSLVRGGYEQYFGPGTRLTVT.

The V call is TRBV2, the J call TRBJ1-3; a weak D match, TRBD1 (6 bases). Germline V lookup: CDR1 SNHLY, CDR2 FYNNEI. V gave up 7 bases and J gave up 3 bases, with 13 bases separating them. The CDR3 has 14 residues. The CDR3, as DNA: TGTGCCAGCATCAGAGGGGGGGATGGAAACACCATATATTTT. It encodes CASIRGGDGNTIYF.

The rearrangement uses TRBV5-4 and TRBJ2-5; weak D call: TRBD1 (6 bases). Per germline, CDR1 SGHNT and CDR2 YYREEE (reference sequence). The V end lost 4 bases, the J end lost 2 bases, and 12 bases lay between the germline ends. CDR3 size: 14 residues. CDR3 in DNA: TGTGCCAGCAGCCAGGGGCGCGGACAAGAGACCCAGTACTTC. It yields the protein CASSQGRGQETQYF.

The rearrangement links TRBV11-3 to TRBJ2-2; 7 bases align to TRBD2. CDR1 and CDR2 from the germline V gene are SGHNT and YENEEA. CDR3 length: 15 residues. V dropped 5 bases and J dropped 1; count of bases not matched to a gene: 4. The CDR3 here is CASSPAGLNTGELFF. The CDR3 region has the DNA TGTGCCAGCAGCCCAGCGGGACTGAACACCGGGGAGCTGTTTTTT.

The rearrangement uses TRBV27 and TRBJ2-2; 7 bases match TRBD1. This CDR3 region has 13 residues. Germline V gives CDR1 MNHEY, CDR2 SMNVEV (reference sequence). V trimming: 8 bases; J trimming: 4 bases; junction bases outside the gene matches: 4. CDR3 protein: CASSTGTTGELFF. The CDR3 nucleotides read TGTGCCAGCTCGACAGGGACCACCGGGGAGCTGTTTTTT.

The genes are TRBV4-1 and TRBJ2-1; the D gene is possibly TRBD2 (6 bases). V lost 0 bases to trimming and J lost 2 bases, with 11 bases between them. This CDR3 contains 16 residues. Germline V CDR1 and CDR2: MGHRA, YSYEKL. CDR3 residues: CASSQDVVAAYNEQFF. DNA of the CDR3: TGCGCCAGCAGCCAAGACGTCGTAGCGGCCTACAATGAGCAGTTCTTC.

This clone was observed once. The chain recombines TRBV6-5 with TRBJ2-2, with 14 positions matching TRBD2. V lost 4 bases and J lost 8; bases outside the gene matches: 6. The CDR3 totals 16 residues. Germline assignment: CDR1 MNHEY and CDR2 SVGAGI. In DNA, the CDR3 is TGTGCCAGCAGTTGGGGACTAGCGGGAGTCGCGGGGGAGCTGTTTTTT. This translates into CASSWGLAGVAGELFF.

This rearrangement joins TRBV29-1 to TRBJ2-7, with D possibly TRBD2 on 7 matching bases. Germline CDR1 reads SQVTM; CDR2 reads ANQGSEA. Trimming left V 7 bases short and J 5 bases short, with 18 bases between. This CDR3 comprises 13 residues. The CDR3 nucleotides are TGCAGCGCCATGAACGGGGGGCTCAACGAGCAGTACTTC. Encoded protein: CSAMNGGLNEQYF.

In DNA form, the CDR3 reads TGTGCCAGCAGTTTCACTAGCGGGAGGATGAATGAGCAGTTCTTC. It translates to CASSFTSGRMNEQFF. V gene TRBV27 combines with J gene TRBJ2-1, with 12 nucleotides matching TRBD2. With 3 bases clipped from V and 7 bases from J, the junction kept 4 bases outside the gene matches. Germline CDR1 and CDR2: MNHEY and SMNVEV (reference sequence). CDR3 length: 15 residues.

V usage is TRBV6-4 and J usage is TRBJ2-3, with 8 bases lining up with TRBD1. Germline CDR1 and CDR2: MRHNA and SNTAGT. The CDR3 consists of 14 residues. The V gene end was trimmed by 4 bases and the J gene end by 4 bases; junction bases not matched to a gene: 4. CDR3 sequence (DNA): TGTGCCAGCAGTGCAGCAGGGGGCGCAGATACGCAGTATTTT. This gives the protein CASSAAGGADTQYF.

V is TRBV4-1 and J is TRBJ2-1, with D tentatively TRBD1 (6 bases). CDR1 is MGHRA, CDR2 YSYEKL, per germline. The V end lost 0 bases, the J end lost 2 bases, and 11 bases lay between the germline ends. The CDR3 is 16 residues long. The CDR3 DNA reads TGCGCCAGCAGCCAAGATTCCCAGGGGCCCTACAATGAGCAGTTCTTC. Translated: CASSQDSQGPYNEQFF.

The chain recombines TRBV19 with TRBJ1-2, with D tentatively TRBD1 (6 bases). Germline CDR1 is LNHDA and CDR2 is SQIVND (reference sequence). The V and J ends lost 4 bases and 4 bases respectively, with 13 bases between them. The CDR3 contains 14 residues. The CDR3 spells CASSKTGNPYGYTF. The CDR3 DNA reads TGTGCCAGTAGTAAGACAGGCAACCCCTATGGCTACACCTTC.

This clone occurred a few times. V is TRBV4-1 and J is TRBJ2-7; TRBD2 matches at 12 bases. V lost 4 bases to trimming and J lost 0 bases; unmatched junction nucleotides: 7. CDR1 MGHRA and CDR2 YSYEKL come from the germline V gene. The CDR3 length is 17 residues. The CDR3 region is CASSRASGREGSYEQYF. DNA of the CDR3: TGCGCCAGCAGCCGTGCTAGCGGGAGGGAGGGCTCCTACGAGCAGTACTTC.

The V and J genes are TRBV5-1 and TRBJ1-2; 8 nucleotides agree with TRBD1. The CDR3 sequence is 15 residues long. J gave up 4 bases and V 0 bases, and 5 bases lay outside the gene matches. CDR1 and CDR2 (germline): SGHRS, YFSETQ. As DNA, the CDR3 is TGCGCCAGCAGCTTGGACAACAGGGGGGTCTATGGCTACACCTTC. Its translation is CASSLDNRGVYGYTF.

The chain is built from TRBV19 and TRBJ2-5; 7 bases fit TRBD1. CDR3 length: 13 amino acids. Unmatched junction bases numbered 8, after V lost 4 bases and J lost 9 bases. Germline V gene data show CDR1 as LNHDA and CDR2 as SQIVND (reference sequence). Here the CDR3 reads CASSTPGQGAQYF. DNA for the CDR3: TGTGCCAGTAGTACTCCGGGCCAGGGGGCCCAGTACTTC. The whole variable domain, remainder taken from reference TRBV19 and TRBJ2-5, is DGGITQSPKYLFRKEGQNVTLSCEQNLNHDAMYWYRQDPGQGLRLIYYSQIVNDFQKGDIAEGYSVSREKKESFPLTVTSAQKNPTAFYLCASSTPGQGAQYFGPGTRLLVL.

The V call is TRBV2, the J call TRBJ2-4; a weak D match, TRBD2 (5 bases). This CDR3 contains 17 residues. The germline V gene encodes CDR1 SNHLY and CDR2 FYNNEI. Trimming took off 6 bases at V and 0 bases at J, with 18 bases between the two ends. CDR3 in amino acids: CASSGELESIAKNIQYF. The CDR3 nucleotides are TGTGCCAGCAGCGGGGAATTGGAATCGATAGCCAAAAACATTCAGTACTTC.

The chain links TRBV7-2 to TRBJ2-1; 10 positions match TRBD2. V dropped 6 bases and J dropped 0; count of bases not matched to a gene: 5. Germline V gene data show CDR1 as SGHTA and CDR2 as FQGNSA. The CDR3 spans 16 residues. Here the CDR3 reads CASRRGLAASYNEQFF. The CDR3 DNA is TGTGCCAGCAGAAGAGGACTAGCGGCCTCCTACAATGAGCAGTTCTTC.

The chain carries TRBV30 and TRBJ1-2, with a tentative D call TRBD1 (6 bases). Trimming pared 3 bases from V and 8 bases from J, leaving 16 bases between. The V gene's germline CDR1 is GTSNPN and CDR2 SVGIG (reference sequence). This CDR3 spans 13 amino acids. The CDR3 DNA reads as TGTGCCTGGAGGTTCGGGGGGCTGAACGGCTACACCTTC. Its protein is CAWRFGGLNGYTF.

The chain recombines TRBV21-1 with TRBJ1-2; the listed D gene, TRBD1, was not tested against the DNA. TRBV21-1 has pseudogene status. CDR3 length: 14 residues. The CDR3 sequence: CASSIDRGRRGYTF. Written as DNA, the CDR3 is TGTGCCAGCAGCATCGACAGGGGGCGTAGAGGCTACACCTTC.

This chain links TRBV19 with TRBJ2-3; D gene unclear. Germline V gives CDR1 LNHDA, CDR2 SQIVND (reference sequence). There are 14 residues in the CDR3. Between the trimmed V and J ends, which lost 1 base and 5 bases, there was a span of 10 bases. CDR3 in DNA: TGTGCCAGTAGTATAGGAGGAAGGATAGATACGCAGTATTTT. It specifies CASSIGGRIDTQYF.

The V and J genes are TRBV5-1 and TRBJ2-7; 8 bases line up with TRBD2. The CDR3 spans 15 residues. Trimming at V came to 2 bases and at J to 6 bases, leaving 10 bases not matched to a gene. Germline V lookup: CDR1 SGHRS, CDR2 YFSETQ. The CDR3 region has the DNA TGCGCCAGCAGCTTTCCCGCGGGGGGCTCGGGCGAGCAGTACTTC. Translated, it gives CASSFPAGGSGEQYF.